This TCR beta chain was obtained from a study of blood T cell repertoires in COVID-19. About the research overall: Sources were T cells, B-cell-depleted T cells, or PBMCs; the material itself was cDNA or gDNA.

The sample holds one count of this clone. TCRdb keeps only in-frame clones here, not all; method: immunoSEQ multiplex PCR. This table has fewer than 300,000 clones, around 86% appearing once. This sequence was found in a man aged 40-49 years who had recovered from COVID-19. The specimen was peripheral blood.

The CDR3 is CASSLDGGGTEAFF. In nucleotides, the CDR3 is TGCGCCAGCAGCTTGGACGGCGGGGGCACTGAAGCTTTCTTT. V and J are TRBV5-1 and TRBJ1-1; D perhaps matches TRBD1 (5 bases). Germline assignment: CDR1 SGHRS and CDR2 YFSETQ. The CDR3 consists of 14 residues. The V and J ends lost 0 bases and 4 bases respectively, with 10 bases between them.